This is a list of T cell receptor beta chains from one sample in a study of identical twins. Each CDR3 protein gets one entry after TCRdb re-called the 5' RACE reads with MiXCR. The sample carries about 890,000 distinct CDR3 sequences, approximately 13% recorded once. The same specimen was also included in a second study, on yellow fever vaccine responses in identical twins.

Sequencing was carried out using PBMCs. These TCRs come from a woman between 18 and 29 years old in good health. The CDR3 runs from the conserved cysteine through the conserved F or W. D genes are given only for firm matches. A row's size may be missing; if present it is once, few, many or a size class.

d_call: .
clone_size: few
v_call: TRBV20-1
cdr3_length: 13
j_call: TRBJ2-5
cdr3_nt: TGCAGTGCTAGATTCAGTTACCAAGAGACCCAGTACTTC
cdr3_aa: CSARFSYQETQYF

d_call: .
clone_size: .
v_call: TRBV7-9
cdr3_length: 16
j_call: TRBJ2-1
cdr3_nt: TGTGCCAGCAGCTTATCTCATTGGAGGGACATCAATGAGCAGTTCTTC
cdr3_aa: CASSLSHWRDINEQFF

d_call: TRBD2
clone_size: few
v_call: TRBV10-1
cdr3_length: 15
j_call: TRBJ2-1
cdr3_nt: TGCGCCAGCAGCCCGACTAGCGGAGGTTTCGGGGAGCAGTTCTTC
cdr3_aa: CASSPTSGGFGEQFF

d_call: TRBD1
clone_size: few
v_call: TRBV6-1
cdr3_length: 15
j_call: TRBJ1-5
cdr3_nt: TGTGCCAGCAGTCGGACAGGTCCTTCTTATCAGCCCCAGCATTTT
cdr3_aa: CASSRTGPSYQPQHF

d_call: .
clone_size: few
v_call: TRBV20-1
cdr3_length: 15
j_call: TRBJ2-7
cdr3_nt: TGCAGTGCTAGAAGGCCGGGGGTTACAAAGGACGAGCAGTACTTC
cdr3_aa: CSARRPGVTKDEQYF

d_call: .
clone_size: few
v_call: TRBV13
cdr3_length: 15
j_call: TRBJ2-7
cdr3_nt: TGTGCCAGCAGCTTAGAGGCGCTCGGGACGTACGAGCAGTACTTC
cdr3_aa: CASSLEALGTYEQYF

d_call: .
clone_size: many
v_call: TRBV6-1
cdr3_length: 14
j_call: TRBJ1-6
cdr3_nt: TGTGCCAGCACAATCTCACCGGACGGTTCACCCCTCCACTTT
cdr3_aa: CASTISPDGSPLHF

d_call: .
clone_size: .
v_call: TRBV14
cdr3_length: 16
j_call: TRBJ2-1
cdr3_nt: TGTGCCAGCAGCCAAGCCCAGAGACTCACTTCGGCTGAGCAGTTCTTC
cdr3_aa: CASSQAQRLTSAEQFF

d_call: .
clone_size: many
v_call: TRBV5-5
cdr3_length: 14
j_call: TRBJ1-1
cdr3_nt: TGTGCCAGCAGTGGGATTGGGGTAGGCACTGAAGCTTTCTTT
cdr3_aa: CASSGIGVGTEAFF

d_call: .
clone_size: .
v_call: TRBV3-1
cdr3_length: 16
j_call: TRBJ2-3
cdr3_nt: TGTGCCAGCAGCCAAGATTGGGCTAACCCCACAGATACGCAGTATTTT
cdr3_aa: CASSQDWANPTDTQYF

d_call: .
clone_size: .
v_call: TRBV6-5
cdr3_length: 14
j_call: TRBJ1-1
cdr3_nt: TGTGCCAGCAGTTACGGAGGGTCGAACACTGAAGCTTTCTTT
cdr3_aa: CASSYGGSNTEAFF

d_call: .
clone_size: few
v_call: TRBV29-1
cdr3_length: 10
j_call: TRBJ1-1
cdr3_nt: TGCAGCGTTGAAAGAGCTGAAGCTTTCTTT
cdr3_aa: CSVERAEAFF

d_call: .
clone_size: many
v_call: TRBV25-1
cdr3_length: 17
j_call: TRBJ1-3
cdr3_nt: TGTGCCAGCAGTGAATTGGATATGTGGACTTATGGAAACACCATATATTTT
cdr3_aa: CASSELDMWTYGNTIYF

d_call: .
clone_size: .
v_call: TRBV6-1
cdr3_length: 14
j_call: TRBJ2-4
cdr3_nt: TGTGCCAGCAGCGAGAACCTGGCCAAAAACATTCAGTACTTC
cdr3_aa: CASSENLAKNIQYF

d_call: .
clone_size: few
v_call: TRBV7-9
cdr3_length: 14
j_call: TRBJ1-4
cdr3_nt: TGTGCCAGCAGCACCGGACGGCGTAATGAAAAACTGTTTTTT
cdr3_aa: CASSTGRRNEKLFF

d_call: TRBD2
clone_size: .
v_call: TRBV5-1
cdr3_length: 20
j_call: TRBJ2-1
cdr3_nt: TGCGCCAGCAGCTTGAAATTATCCGGGAGGGCCGTCGATGCCTACAATGAGCAGTTCTTC
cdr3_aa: CASSLKLSGRAVDAYNEQFF

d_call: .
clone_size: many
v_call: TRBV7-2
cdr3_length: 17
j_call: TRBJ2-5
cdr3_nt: TGTGCCAGCAGCTTAATCGCGTGGAAAACCCTCCAAGAGACCCAGTACTTC
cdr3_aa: CASSLIAWKTLQETQYF

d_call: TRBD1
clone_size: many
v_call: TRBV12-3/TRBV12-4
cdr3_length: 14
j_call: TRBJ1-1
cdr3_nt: TGTGCCAGCAGTAATTTACAGGGGGCGCAGGGAGCTTTCTTT
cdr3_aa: CASSNLQGAQGAFF

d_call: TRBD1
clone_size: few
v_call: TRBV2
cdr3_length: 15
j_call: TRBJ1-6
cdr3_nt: TGTGCCAGCAGTCCCAGGACAGGCGGGAGTTCACCCCTCCACTTT
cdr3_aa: CASSPRTGGSSPLHF

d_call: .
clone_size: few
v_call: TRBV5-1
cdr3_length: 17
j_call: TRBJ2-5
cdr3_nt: TGCGCCAGCAGCTTGGCCGCTGGCCAGGGCCTGGGGGAGACCCAGTACTTC
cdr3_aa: CASSLAAGQGLGETQYF

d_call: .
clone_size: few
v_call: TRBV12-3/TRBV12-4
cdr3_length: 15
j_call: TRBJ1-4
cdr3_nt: TGTGCCAGCAGTTTGGGAGGGACAAGGAATGAAAAACTGTTTTTT
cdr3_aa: CASSLGGTRNEKLFF

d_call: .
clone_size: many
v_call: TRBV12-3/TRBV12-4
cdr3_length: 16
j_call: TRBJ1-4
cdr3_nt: TGTGCCAGCAGTGCTAAGGGCGGCACAACTAATGAAAAACTGTTTTTT
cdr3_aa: CASSAKGGTTNEKLFF

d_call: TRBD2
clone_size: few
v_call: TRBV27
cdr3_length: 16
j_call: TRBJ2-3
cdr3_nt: TGTGCCAGCAGTTTAATAGCGGGAGACTCGGCAGATACGCAGTATTTT
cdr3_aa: CASSLIAGDSADTQYF

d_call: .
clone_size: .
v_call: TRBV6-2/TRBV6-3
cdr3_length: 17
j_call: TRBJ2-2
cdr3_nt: TGTGCCAGCAGTTACTCGAGGGCAGATATATACACCGGGGAGCTGTTTTTT
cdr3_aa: CASSYSRADIYTGELFF

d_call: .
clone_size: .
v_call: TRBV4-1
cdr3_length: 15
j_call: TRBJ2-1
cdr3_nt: TGCGCCAGCAGCCAAACGGGCGTTAGGTCGAATGAGCAGTTCTTC
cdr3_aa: CASSQTGVRSNEQFF

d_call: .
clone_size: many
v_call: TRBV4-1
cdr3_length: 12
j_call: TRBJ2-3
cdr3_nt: TGCGCCAGCAGCCTCTCTCTGGATACGCAGTATTTT
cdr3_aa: CASSLSLDTQYF

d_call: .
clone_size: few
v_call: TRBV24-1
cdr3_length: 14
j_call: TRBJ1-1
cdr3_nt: TGTGCCACCAGTGACGGGGGCAGGAACACTGAAGCTTTCTTT
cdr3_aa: CATSDGGRNTEAFF

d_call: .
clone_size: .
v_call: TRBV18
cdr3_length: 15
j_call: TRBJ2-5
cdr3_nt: TGTGCCAGCTCACCAGGCGCGGGGTACCAAGAGACCCAGTACTTC
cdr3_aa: CASSPGAGYQETQYF

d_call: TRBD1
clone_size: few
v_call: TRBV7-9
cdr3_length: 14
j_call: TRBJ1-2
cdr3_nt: TGTGCCAGCAGCGACCCGGGACAGGCTAGGGGCTACACCTTC
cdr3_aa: CASSDPGQARGYTF

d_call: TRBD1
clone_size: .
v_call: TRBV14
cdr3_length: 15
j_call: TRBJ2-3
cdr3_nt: TGTGCCAGCAGCTCCCGGGACAGGGGGTCAGATATGCAGTATTTT
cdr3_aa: CASSSRDRGSDMQYF

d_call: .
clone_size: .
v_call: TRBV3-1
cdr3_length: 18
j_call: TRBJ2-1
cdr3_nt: TGTGCCAGCGGCCAAGATCGGGACGGGACTCAGGGATACAATGAGCAGTTCTTC
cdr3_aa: CASGQDRDGTQGYNEQFF

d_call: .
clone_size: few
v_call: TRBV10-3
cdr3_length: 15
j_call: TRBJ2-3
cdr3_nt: TGTGCCATCGCCCCGCTGACCCCTTCCACAGATACGCAGTATTTT
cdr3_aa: CAIAPLTPSTDTQYF

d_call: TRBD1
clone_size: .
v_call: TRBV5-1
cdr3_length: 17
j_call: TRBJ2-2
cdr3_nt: TGCGCCAGCAGCTTGGCCCCACAGGGGGTTAGCACCGGGGAGCTGTTTTTT
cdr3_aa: CASSLAPQGVSTGELFF

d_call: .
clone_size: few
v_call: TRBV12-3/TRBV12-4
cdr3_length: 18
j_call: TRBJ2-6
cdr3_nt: TGTGCCAGCAGCCCCCGTGGGCTCGACGGATCTGGGGCCAACGTCCTGACTTTC
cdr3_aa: CASSPRGLDGSGANVLTF

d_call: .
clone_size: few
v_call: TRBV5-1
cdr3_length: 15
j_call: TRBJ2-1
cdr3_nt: TGCGCCAGCAGCTTATCAGGACAGCCCAACAATGAGCAGTTCTTC
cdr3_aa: CASSLSGQPNNEQFF

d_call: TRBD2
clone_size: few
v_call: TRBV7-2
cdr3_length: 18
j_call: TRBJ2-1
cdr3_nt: TGTGCCAGCAGCTTAAGTGCTAGCGGGTTCAGCTCCTACAATGAGCAGTTCTTC
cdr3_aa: CASSLSASGFSSYNEQFF

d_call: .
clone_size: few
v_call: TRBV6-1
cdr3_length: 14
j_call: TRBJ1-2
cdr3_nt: TGTGCCAGCAGACCCTTCACAGCCAACTATGGCTACACCTTC
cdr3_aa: CASRPFTANYGYTF

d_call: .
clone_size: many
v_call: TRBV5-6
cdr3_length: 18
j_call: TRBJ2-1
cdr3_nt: TGTGCCAGCAGCTTGGGGGCTAGCATCTCGGTCTCCTACAATGAGCAGTTCTTC
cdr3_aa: CASSLGASISVSYNEQFF

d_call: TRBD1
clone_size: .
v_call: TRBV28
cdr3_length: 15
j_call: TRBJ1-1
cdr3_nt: TGTGCCAGCAAACTACAGAGACAGGGATGGACTGAAGCTTTCTTT
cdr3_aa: CASKLQRQGWTEAFF

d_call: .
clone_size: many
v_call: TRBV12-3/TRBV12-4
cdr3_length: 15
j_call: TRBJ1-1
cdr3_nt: TGTGCCAGCAGTCCAGACGAACCCATGAACACTGAAGCTTTCTTT
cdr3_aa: CASSPDEPMNTEAFF

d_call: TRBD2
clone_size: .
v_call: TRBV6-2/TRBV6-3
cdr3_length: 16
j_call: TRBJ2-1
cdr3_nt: TGTGCCAGCAGTACGCCCCTAGCGGGAGACCACAATGAGCAGTTCTTC
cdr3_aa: CASSTPLAGDHNEQFF

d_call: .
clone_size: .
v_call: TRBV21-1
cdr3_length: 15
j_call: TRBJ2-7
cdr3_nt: TGTGCCAGCAGCAAAGAGAAGGACTACTCCTACGAGCAGTACTTC
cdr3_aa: CASSKEKDYSYEQYF

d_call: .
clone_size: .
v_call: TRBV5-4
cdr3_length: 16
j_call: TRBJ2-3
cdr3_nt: TGTGCCAGCAGCTTGGCCGGGAACAGGATCACAGATACGCAGTATTTT
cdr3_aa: CASSLAGNRITDTQYF

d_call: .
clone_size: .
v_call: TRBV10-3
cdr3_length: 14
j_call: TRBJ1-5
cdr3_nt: TGTGCCATCAGTGAAGGTGGAGTAAATCAGCCCCAGCATTTT
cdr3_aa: CAISEGGVNQPQHF

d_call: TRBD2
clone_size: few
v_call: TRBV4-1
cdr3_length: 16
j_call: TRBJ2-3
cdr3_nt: TGCGCCAGCAGCCAAGACCGCGCGGGAGTACGCGATACGCAGTATTTT
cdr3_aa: CASSQDRAGVRDTQYF

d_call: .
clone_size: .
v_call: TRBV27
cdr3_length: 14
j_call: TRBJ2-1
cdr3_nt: TGTGCCAGCAGTTCGGGAAGGGGGGGCAATGAGCAGTTCTTC
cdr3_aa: CASSSGRGGNEQFF

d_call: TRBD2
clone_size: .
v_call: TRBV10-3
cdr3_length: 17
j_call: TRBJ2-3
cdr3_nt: TGTGCCATCAGTGACCAGGGACTAGCGGGAGTCACAGATACGCAGTATTTT
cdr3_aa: CAISDQGLAGVTDTQYF

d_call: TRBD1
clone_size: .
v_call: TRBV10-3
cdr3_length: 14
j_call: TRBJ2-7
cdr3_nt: TGTGCCATCAGTGAGTCGAGGGACAGCTGGATGCAGTACTTC
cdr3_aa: CAISESRDSWMQYF

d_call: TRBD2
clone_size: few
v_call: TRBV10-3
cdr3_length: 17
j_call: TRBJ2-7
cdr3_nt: TGTGCCATCAGTGAGCCGGCCGTGGGCGGGGGCTCCTACGAGCAGTACTTC
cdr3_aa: CAISEPAVGGGSYEQYF

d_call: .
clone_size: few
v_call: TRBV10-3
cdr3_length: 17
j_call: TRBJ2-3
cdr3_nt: TGTGCCATCAGGGAGACATCGGGGCCAAATAGCACAGATACGCAGTATTTT
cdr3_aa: CAIRETSGPNSTDTQYF

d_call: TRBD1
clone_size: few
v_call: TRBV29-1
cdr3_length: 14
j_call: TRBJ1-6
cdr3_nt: TGCAGCGTGAGGGACAGGTCCAATAATTCACCCCTCCACTTT
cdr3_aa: CSVRDRSNNSPLHF

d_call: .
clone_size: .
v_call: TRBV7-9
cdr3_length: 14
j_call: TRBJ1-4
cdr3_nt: TGTGCCAGCAGTCGCACAGGGATTCGGGAAAAACTGTTTTTT
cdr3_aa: CASSRTGIREKLFF

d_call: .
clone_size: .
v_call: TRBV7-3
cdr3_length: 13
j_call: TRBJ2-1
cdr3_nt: TGTGCCAGCAGCGACCTTTTGGCGGTCGAGCAGTTCTTC
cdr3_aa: CASSDLLAVEQFF

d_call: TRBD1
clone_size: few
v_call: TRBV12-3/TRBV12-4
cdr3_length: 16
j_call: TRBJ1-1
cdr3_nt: TGTGCCAGCAGTCATCGACAGGGCGGTTTAGACACTGAAGCTTTCTTT
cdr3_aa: CASSHRQGGLDTEAFF

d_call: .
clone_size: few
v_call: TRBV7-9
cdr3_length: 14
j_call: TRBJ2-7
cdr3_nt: TGTGCCAGCAGATCGACCGGGGCCTCCTACGAGCAGTACTTC
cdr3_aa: CASRSTGASYEQYF

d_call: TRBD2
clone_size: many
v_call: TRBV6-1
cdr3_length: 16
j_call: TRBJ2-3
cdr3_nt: TGTGCCAGCAGTGCCGGGACTAGCGGGAGCACAGATACGCAGTATTTT
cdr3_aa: CASSAGTSGSTDTQYF

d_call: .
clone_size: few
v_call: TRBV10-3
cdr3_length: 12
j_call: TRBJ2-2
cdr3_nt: TGTGCCGTGTCAGGGAACACCGGGGAGCTGTTTTTT
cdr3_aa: CAVSGNTGELFF

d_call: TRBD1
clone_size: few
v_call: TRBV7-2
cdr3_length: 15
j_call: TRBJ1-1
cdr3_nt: TGTGCCAGCAGCCCCAGGGGGCTGGGGAACACTGAAGCTTTCTTT
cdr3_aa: CASSPRGLGNTEAFF

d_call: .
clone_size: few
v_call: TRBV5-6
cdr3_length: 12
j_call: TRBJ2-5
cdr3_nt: TGTGCCAGCAGCCTTTCTAAAGAGACCCAGTACTTC
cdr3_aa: CASSLSKETQYF